The 4 T cell receptor beta chains presented below share a single source sample, sequenced in a study of regulatory T cells in long-lasting Graves disease. iRepertoire HTBI primers and Arm-PCR of CDR3 regions built TCR beta libraries. In TCRdb, the multiplex PCR reads were re-called with MiXCR into one record per CDR3 protein. The sample records more than 300,000 distinct CDR3 sequences, 15% to 20% being singletons. As for time point: newly diagnosed GD, antithyroid drugs for less than 3 months. PBMC RNA served as the TCR library source. The same data also contributed to another study, on T cells in Graves' hyperthyroidism and ophthalmopathy.

Sample: peripheral blood mononuclear cells (PBMCs), taken at new diagnosis, from a patient treated with antithyroid drugs. These receptor sequences come from a woman aged 18-29 years with Graves disease.

The chain uses TRBV30 and TRBJ1-6; D is possibly TRBD1 (6 bases). The CDR3 contains 17 residues. Trimming stripped 2 bases from V and 0 bases from J, with 14 bases between. The germline V gene encodes CDR1 GTSNPN and CDR2 SVGIG (reference sequence). The CDR3 loop reads CAWSLAGASSYNSPLHF. For the CDR3, the DNA is TGTGCCTGGAGTTTAGCGGGGGCGAGCTCCTATAATTCACCCCTCCACTTT.

The chain joins TRBV30 to TRBJ1-4, with TRBD1 identical over 12 bases. V lost 8 bases and J lost 6; bases outside the gene matches: 10. Germline V CDR1 and CDR2: GTSNPN, SVGIG (reference sequence). The CDR3 runs 15 residues. The CDR3 here is CARGLRDRGHEKLFF. The CDR3 region has the DNA TGTGCCAGAGGACTACGGGACAGGGGGCATGAAAAACTGTTTTTT. Using reference TRBV30 and TRBJ1-4 for the parts outside the CDR3, the full variable domain is SQTIHQWPATLVQPVGSPLSLECTVEGTSNPNLYWYRQAAGRGLQLLFYSVGIGQISSEVPQNLSASRPQDRQFILSSKKLLLSDSGFYLCARGLRDRGHEKLFFGSGTQLSVL.

This chain connects TRBV6-1 to TRBJ2-3; tentative D call: TRBD2 (5 bases). Germline-derived CDR1 and CDR2 are MNHNS and SASEGT. This CDR3 region has 12 residues. V lost 7 bases and J lost 6, with 11 bases in between. The CDR3 is CASMRALDTQYF. The CDR3 region has the DNA TGTGCCAGCATGAGGGCCCTGGATACGCAGTATTTT.

The chain combines TRBV4-2 with TRBJ2-1; 7 bases agree with TRBD1. Germline values: CDR1 LGHNA, CDR2 YNFKEQ. The length of the CDR3 is 17 residues. J was trimmed by 1 base and V by 0 bases; bases with no gene match: 6. The CDR3 DNA follows: TGTGCCAGCAGCCAAGATGGACAGGACCTTTCCTACAATGAGCAGTTCTTC. Protein product: CASSQDGQDLSYNEQFF.